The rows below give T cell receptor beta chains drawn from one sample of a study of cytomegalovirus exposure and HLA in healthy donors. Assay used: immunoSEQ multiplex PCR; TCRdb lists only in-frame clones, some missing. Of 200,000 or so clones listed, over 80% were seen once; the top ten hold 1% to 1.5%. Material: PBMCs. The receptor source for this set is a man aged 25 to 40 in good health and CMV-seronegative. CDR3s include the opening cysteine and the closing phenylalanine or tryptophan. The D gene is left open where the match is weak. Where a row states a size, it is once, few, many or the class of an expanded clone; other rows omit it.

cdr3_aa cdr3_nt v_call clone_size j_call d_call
CASSLLPGQGEDGYTF TGTGCCAGCAGCTTATTACCCGGACAGGGTGAGGATGGCTACACCTTC TRBV7-9 . TRBJ1-2 TRBD1
CASSQNSGGLNTQYF TGTGCCAGCAGCCAAAATAGCGGGGGGCTTAATACGCAGTATTTT TRBV7-2 . TRBJ2-3 TRBD2
CASSEKKGWAQETQYF TGCGCCAGCAGTGAGAAGAAGGGGTGGGCTCAAGAGACCCAGTACTTC TRBV10-1 . TRBJ2-5 .
CASTSSGNDYGYTF TGTGCCAGCACCTCGTCCGGGAACGACTATGGCTACACCTTC TRBV6-6 . TRBJ1-2 .
CSVEEQRHTGELFF TGCAGCGTTGAGGAGCAGCGGCACACCGGGGAGCTGTTTTTT TRBV29-1 . TRBJ2-2 .
CASSLLGTDNEKLFF TGTGCCAGCAGCTTACTGGGGACAGACAATGAAAAACTGTTTTTT TRBV11-2 . TRBJ1-4 TRBD1
CASRKEQETQYF TGTGCCAGCAGGAAAGAACAGGAGACCCAGTACTTC TRBV11-1 . TRBJ2-5 .
CASSLTGQAGNSPLHF TGCGCCAGCAGCCTGACCGGACAGGCTGGGAATTCACCCCTCCACTTT TRBV4-3 . TRBJ1-6 TRBD1
CASSLNQGGGYTF TGCGCCAGCAGCTTGAATCAGGGTGGAGGCTACACCTTC TRBV5-1 . TRBJ1-2 .
CASSLRRGYGYTF TGTGCCAGCAGCTTAAGGAGAGGCTATGGCTACACCTTC TRBV7-9 . TRBJ1-2 .
CASRSDSHEQYF TGTGCCAGCAGGTCCGACAGTCACGAGCAGTACTTC TRBV28 few TRBJ2-7 .
CASSRRSSYEQYF TGTGCCAGCAGTAGGAGGAGCTCCTACGAGCAGTACTTC TRBV6-6 . TRBJ2-7 .
CASSLGDLWTEYEQYF TGTGCCAGCAGCTTAGGGGACCTTTGGACAGAGTACGAGCAGTACTTC TRBV11-2 . TRBJ2-7 .
CASSYSTGTVIEKLFF TGTGCCAGCAGTTACTCGACGGGGACAGTAATTGAAAAACTGTTTTTT TRBV6-5 . TRBJ1-4 TRBD1
CASYLRGRMNTEAFF TGTGCCAGCTACCTAAGGGGCAGAATGAACACTGAAGCTTTCTTT TRBV27 . TRBJ1-1 .
CASSWDGTFPYEQYF TGTGCCAGCAGCTGGGATGGGACTTTCCCTTACGAGCAGTACTTC TRBV11-1 few TRBJ2-7 .
CASSLGRDGYTF TGTGCCAGCAGCCTAGGGAGGGATGGCTACACCTTC TRBV13 . TRBJ1-2 .
CASSFGRLNTEAFF TGTGCCAGCAGTTTCGGCAGGCTAAACACTGAAGCTTTCTTT TRBV28 . TRBJ1-1 .
CAEGARGHTF TGTGCCGAGGGGGCTAGGGGACACACCTTC TRBV11-2 . TRBJ1-2 TRBD1
CAIREFNPSAPGAFF TGTGCCATCAGGGAGTTTAACCCCTCAGCTCCGGGGGCTTTCTTT TRBV10-3 once TRBJ1-1 .
CASLTLGTGAYEQYF TGTGCCAGCCTAACCCTGGGGACAGGAGCCTACGAGCAGTACTTC TRBV28 . TRBJ2-7 TRBD1
CSVAGGTIQETQYF TGCAGCGTGGCCGGGGGGACTATCCAAGAGACCCAGTACTTC TRBV29-1 few TRBJ2-5 TRBD2
CASSEGESGRTIYTGELFF TGTGCCAGCAGTGAAGGCGAAAGCGGGAGGACTATCTACACCGGGGAGCTGTTTTTT TRBV2 once TRBJ2-2 TRBD2
CASSSGTANYGYTF TGTGCCAGCTCATCCGGGACAGCTAACTATGGCTACACCTTC TRBV18 . TRBJ1-2 TRBD1
CASSFRYQGGEQYF TGCGCCAGCAGCTTTCGGTATCAAGGGGGCGAGCAGTACTTC TRBV5-1 once TRBJ2-7 .
CASSHRRTSGAYDFYEQYF TGTGCCAGCAGCCACCGGAGGACTAGCGGGGCTTATGACTTCTACGAGCAGTACTTC TRBV7-2 once TRBJ2-7 TRBD2
CASSWGSAYEQYF TGTGCCAGCAGTTGGGGCAGTGCCTACGAGCAGTACTTC TRBV28 . TRBJ2-7 .
CASSLSGLILEQFF TGTGCCAGCTCACTCTCAGGCCTGATCCTTGAGCAGTTCTTC TRBV18 . TRBJ2-1 .
CASSAPEGQASYEQYF TGTGCCAGCAGTGCCCCCGAGGGACAGGCCTCCTACGAGCAGTACTTC TRBV2 . TRBJ2-7 TRBD1
CASSDGNNEQFF TGTGCCAGCAGTGACGGTAATAATGAGCAGTTCTTC TRBV2 . TRBJ2-1 .
CASSLYSRSGEQYF TGTGCCAGCAGCTTATATTCTAGGTCGGGCGAGCAGTACTTC TRBV7-9 . TRBJ2-7 .
CASSITGASGLETQYF TGTGCCAGCAGTATCACAGGGGCTTCGGGGTTGGAGACCCAGTACTTC TRBV27 . TRBJ2-5 TRBD1
CASSLNSGRNTGELFF TGCGCCAGCAGCTTGAATAGCGGACGGAACACCGGGGAGCTGTTTTTT TRBV5-1 . TRBJ2-2 .
CASTGGDSNQPQHF TGTGCCAGCACAGGAGGGGATAGCAATCAGCCCCAGCATTTT TRBV2 . TRBJ1-5 .
CASSLTGGEWDTEAFF TGCGCCAGCAGCTTGACAGGGGGTGAGTGGGACACTGAAGCTTTCTTT TRBV5-1 . TRBJ1-1 TRBD1
CAIRPGSYNEQFF TGTGCCATCAGACCCGGGTCCTACAATGAGCAGTTCTTC TRBV10-3 once TRBJ2-1 .
CSVRAVQETQYF TGCAGCGTTCGAGCGGTGCAAGAGACCCAGTACTTC TRBV29-1 . TRBJ2-5 .
CASRVVEGFQPQHF TGTGCCAGCAGGGTCGTCGAGGGTTTCCAGCCCCAGCATTTT TRBV28 once TRBJ1-5 .
CAWRGAGTGGKRYF TGTGCCTGGAGGGGGGCCGGGACAGGGGGGAAACGGTACTTC TRBV30 . TRBJ2-7 TRBD1
CASSYGATNEKLFF TGTGCCAGCAGTTACGGGGCAACTAATGAAAAACTGTTTTTT TRBV28 . TRBJ1-4 .
CASSPPGTVGGDEQFF TGTGCCAGCAGCCCTCCCGGGACAGTGGGTGGCGATGAGCAGTTCTTC TRBV14 . TRBJ2-1 TRBD1
CASSFAGRDHEKLFF TGCGCCAGCAGCTTTGCCGGGAGGGACCATGAAAAACTGTTTTTT TRBV5-1 . TRBJ1-4 .
CASSFGGGSLGNEQFF TGTGCCAGCAGCTTTGGGGGCGGGAGTTTAGGCAATGAGCAGTTCTTC TRBV7-6 . TRBJ2-1 .
CASSDPAGVSYEQYF TGTGCCAGCAGTGATCCGGCGGGAGTCTCCTACGAGCAGTACTTC TRBV25-1 . TRBJ2-7 TRBD2
CASKRQGTQPQHF TGTGCCAGCAAAAGACAGGGGACGCAGCCCCAGCATTTT TRBV2 . TRBJ1-5 TRBD1
CASSLGTGVVVGSYEQYF TGTGCCAGCAGTTTAGGGACAGGGGTTGTTGTTGGTTCCTACGAGCAGTACTTC TRBV27 . TRBJ2-7 TRBD1
CASTTQVLAYSGANVLTF TGTGCCAGCACGACCCAGGTCCTTGCCTACTCTGGGGCCAACGTCCTGACTTTC TRBV28 . TRBJ2-6 .
CASSLRTGYLAPQHF TGTGCCAGCAGTTTACGGACAGGGTACTTGGCGCCCCAGCATTTT TRBV28 . TRBJ1-5 TRBD1
CASSTKIRSGTGSPGNTIYF TGTGCCAGTAGTACAAAAATCCGTAGCGGGACAGGGAGTCCTGGAAACACCATATATTTT TRBV19 . TRBJ1-3 TRBD1
CASSGTGNEQYF TGTGCCAGCAGCGGTACAGGGAACGAGCAGTACTTC TRBV7-8 . TRBJ2-7 .
CASSLGTGNTYEQYF TGTGCCAGCTCACTAGGGACAGGGAATACCTACGAGCAGTACTTC TRBV18 . TRBJ2-7 TRBD1
CASSWGLYNSPLHF TGTGCCAGCAGTTGGGGCCTATATAATTCACCCCTCCACTTT TRBV27 once TRBJ1-6 .
CASSLTGPYGYTF TGTGCCAGCAGCCTAACAGGACCCTATGGCTACACCTTC TRBV5-4 . TRBJ1-2 .